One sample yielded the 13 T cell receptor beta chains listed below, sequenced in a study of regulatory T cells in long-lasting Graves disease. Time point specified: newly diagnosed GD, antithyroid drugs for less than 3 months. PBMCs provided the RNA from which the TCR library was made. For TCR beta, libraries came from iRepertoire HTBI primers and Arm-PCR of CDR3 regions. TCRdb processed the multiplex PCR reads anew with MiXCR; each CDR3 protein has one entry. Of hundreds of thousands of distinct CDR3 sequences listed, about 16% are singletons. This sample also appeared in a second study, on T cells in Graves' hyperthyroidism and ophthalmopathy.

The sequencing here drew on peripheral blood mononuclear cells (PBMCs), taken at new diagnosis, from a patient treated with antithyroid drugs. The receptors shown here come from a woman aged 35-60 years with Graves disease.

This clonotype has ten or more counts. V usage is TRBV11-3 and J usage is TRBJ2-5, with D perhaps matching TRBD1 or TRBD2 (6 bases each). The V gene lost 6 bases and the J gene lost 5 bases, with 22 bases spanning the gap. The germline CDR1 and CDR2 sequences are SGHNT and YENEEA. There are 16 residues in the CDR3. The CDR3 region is CASSSRGQDPGETQYF. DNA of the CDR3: TGTGCCAGCAGTTCTCGGGGGCAGGACCCCGGGGAGACCCAGTACTTC.

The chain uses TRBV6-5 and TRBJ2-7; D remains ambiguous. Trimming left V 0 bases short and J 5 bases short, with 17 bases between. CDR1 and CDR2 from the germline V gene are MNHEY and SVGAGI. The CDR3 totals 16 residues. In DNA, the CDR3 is TGTGCCAGCAGTTACTCTAGGGTAACCGAGACCCACGAGCAGTACTTC. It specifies CASSYSRVTETHEQYF.

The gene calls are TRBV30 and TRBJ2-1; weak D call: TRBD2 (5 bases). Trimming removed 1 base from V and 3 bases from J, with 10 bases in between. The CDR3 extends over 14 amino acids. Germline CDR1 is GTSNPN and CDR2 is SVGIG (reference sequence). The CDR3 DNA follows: TGTGCCTGGAGTGGACTATGGGGCTACAATGAGCAGTTCTTC. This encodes CAWSGLWGYNEQFF. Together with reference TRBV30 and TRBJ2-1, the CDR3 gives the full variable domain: SQTIHQWPATLVQPVGSPLSLECTVEGTSNPNLYWYRQAAGRGLQLLFYSVGIGQISSEVPQNLSASRPQDRQFILSSKKLLLSDSGFYLCAWSGLWGYNEQFFGPGTRLTVL.

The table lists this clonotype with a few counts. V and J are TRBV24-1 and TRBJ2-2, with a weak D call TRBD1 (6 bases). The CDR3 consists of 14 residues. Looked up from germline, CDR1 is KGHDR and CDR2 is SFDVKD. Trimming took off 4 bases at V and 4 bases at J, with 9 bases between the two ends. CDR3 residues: CATSDDRITGELFF. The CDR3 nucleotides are TGTGCCACCAGTGACGACAGGATCACCGGGGAGCTGTTTTTT.

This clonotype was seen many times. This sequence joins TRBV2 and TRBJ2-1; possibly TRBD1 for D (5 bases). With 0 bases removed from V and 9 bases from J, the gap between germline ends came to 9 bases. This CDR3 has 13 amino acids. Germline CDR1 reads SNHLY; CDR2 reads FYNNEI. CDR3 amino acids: CASSEAQVGEQFF. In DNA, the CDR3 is TGTGCCAGCAGTGAAGCACAGGTTGGTGAGCAGTTCTTC.

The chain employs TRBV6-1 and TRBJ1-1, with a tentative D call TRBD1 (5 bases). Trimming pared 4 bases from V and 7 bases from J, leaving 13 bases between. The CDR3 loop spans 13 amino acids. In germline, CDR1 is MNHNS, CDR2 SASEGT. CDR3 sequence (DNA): TGTGCCAGCAGTGTCGGACAATTCCGTGAAGCTTTCTTT. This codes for CASSVGQFREAFF.

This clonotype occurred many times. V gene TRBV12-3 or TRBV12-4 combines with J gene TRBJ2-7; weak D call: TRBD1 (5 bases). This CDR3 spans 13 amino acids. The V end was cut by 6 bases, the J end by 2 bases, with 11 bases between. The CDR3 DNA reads TGTGCCAGCAGGGTTGGGGCCACCTACGAGCAGTACTTC. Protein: CASRVGATYEQYF.

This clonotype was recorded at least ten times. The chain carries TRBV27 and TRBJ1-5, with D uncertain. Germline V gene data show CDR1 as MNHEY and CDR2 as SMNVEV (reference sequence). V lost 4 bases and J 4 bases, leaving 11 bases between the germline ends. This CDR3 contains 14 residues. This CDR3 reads CASSWLGRNQPQHF. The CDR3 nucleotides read TGTGCCAGCAGTTGGTTAGGCAGAAATCAGCCCCAGCATTTT.

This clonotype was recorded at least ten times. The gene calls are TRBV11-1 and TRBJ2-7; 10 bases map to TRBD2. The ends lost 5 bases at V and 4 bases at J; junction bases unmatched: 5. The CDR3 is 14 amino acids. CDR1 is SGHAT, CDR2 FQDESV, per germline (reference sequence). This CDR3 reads CASSALAGVYEQYF. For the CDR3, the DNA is TGTGCCAGCAGCGCCCTAGCGGGGGTTTACGAGCAGTACTTC.

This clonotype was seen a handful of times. The chain's CDR3 is CASSDRLAPDTQYF. CDR3 DNA sequence: TGTGCCAGCAGTGATCGGCTAGCACCAGATACGCAGTATTTT. V gene TRBV25-1 combines with J gene TRBJ2-3, with D possibly matching TRBD2 (5 bases). Germline V gene lookup returns CDR1 MGHDK and CDR2 SYGVNS. The CDR3 runs to 14 residues. The V and J ends lost 3 bases and 4 bases respectively, with 11 bases between them.

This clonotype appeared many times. CDR3 DNA: TGTGCCAGCCGGGACAGAGGATACGAGCAGTACTTC. This encodes CASRDRGYEQYF. V is TRBV2 and J is TRBJ2-7; 7 bases map to TRBD1. The V segment lost 8 bases and the J segment 4 bases; nucleotides outside the gene matches: 5. Germline V gene sequence: CDR1 SNHLY, CDR2 FYNNEI. This CDR3 contains 12 residues.

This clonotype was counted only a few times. CDR3 bases: TGTGCCAGCAGTCCCCCCTTCTGGCAGACCTCTGGAAACACCATATATTTT. Its protein product is CASSPPFWQTSGNTIYF. The chain combines TRBV28 with TRBJ1-3, with D unclear. Germline V gene lookup returns CDR1 MDHEN and CDR2 SYDVKM. Trimming pared 5 bases from V and 0 bases from J, leaving 17 bases between. This CDR3 has 17 residues. Using reference TRBV28 and TRBJ1-3 for the parts outside the CDR3, the full variable domain is DVKVTQSSRYLVKRTGEKVFLECVQDMDHENMFWYRQDPGLGLRLIYFSYDVKMKEKGDIPEGYSVSREKKERFSLILESASTNQTSMYLCASSPPFWQTSGNTIYFGEGSWLTVV.

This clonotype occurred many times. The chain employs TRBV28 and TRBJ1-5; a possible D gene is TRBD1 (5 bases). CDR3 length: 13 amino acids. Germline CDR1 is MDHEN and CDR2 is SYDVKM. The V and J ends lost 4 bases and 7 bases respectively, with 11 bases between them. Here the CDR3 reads CASSSLRAQPQHF. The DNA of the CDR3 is TGTGCCAGCAGTTCCCTCAGGGCCCAGCCCCAGCATTTT.